Each of the 28 T cell receptor beta chains below was sequenced from the same sample in a study of T cell clonality in common variable immunodeficiency. The method was immunoSEQ multiplex PCR; TCRdb's version includes in-frame clones alone and lacks a portion of them. The data show some 9,700 clones, none appearing only once, with about 4.4% held by the ten largest. These receptors lack a known antigen. Points from the study as a whole: Fewer deletions and N-nucleotide insertions were reportedly seen in common variable immunodeficiency TCR beta sequences.

The sample comprised peripheral blood mononuclear cells. These receptors all come from a human donor with common variable immunodeficiency.

This clone is judged medium-sized. The read ends 3 residues before the CDR3 terminus; that terminus is restored from the germline J gene. This chain links TRBV14 with TRBJ2-7, with 9 nucleotides matching TRBD1. CDR3 length equals 14 residues. From germline, CDR1 is SGHDN and CDR2 FVKESK. With 3 bases clipped from V and 6 bases from J, the junction kept 6 bases outside the gene matches. The CDR3 here is CASSQTGGSGEQYF. The sequenced CDR3 bases are TGTGCCAGCAGCCAGACAGGGGGGTCTGGCGAG.

This clone has a count of ten or more. The sequenced fragment ends 3 residues before the CDR3 boundary, so the rest is inferred from the germline J gene. The genes are TRBV5-1 and TRBJ2-5; D uncertain. Germline V gene lookup returns CDR1 SGHRS and CDR2 YFSETQ. This CDR3 contains 16 residues. V was pared by 0 bases and J by 5 bases, with 17 bases between. CDR3 DNA, as far as it was read: TGCGCCAGCAGCTTGGGGTCTCGGCAGGCTGGCGAGACC. Its protein is CASSLGSRQAGET. The CDR3 in full is CASSLGSRQAGETQYF.

This clone occurred many times. Read coverage stops 3 residues before the CDR3 terminus; the germline J gene supplies the remainder. This chain links TRBV5-1 with TRBJ1-2; D remains ambiguous. The V gene lost 0 bases and the J gene lost 0 bases, with 12 bases spanning the gap. Germline loops: CDR1 SGHRS, CDR2 YFSETQ. This CDR3 spans 16 amino acids. The CDR3: CASSLGPVAPNYGYTF. The CDR3 DNA, read in part, is TGCGCCAGCAGCTTGGGCCCGGTCGCCCCTAACTATGGC.

This clone was counted many times. The read finishes 3 residues shy of the CDR3 end, and the germline J gene is used to complete it. The chain has TRBV28 and TRBJ2-7; TRBD1 agrees at 9 bases. V gave up 8 bases and J gave up 3 bases; unmatched junction bases: 11. The germline gives CDR1 MDHEN, CDR2 SYDVKM. The CDR3 extends over 15 amino acids. The CDR3: CASFKPGTGFYEQYF. The part of the CDR3 DNA that was read is TGTGCCAGCTTCAAGCCTGGGACAGGGTTCTACGAG.

About this clone itself: Coverage ceases 3 residues before the CDR3 finishes, and the germline J gene fills in the end. The chain is built from TRBV19 and TRBJ2-7, with 7 bases matching TRBD1. Trimming cost V 5 bases and J 2 bases; bases outside gene matches: 9. CDR1 LNHDA and CDR2 SQIVND come from the germline V gene (reference sequence). This CDR3 is 15 amino acids long. CDR3 region: CASSFVGTAAYEQYF. The sequenced part of the CDR3 DNA is TGTGCCAGTAGTTTCGTCGGGACAGCGGCCTACGAG.

This clone was observed at least ten times. Read sequence stops 3 residues before the CDR3 end, and the germline J gene provides the missing end. This sequence joins TRBV12-3 or TRBV12-4 and TRBJ2-1, with 7 bases matching TRBD1. CDR3 length: 13 residues. The V and J ends lost 6 bases and 6 bases, in that order; junction bases with no gene match: 5. The CDR3 loop is CASRGQQINEQFF. The CDR3 DNA, read in part, is TGTGCCAGCAGGGGACAGCAAATCAATGAG.

At least ten counts were recorded for this clone. From the germline J gene comes the end of the CDR3, since the read stops 3 residues before it. The chain uses TRBV4-1 and TRBJ1-1; TRBD1 matches 7 bases. The CDR3 loop spans 15 amino acids. Germline V gives CDR1 MGHRA, CDR2 YSYEKL. V gave up 1 base and J gave up 5 bases; unmatched junction bases: 7. The CDR3 loop is CASSQVRQGVTEAFF. CDR3 DNA (partial): TGCGCCAGCAGCCAAGTGCGACAGGGCGTGACTGAA.

Sample share makes this clone medium-sized. From the germline J gene comes the end of the CDR3, since the read stops 3 residues before it. The V call is TRBV2, the J call TRBJ1-2, with TRBD1 matching over 7 bases. This CDR3 comprises 14 residues. Germline trimming cut 6 bases from V and 0 bases from J; bases unmatched to any gene: 4. The germline V gene encodes CDR1 SNHLY and CDR2 FYNNEI. Partial CDR3 DNA: TGTGCCAGCAGCCGGGACAGTACTAACTATGGC. This sequence encodes CASSRDSTNYG. The whole CDR3 protein is CASSRDSTNYGYTF.

In its sample, this clone ranks as medium-sized. The CDR3 loop reads CASSIGTVRSEQYF. The CDR3 DNA, read in part, is TGTGCCAGTAGTATCGGGACAGTTCGAAGCGAG. The chain has TRBV19 and TRBJ2-7; 7 bases map to TRBD1. The read ends 3 residues shy of where the CDR3 ends; the end is completed using the germline J gene. This CDR3 has 14 amino acids. The trim removed 3 bases at V and 6 bases at J, leaving 8 bases unmatched. CDR1 is LNHDA, CDR2 SQIVND, per germline (reference sequence).

By its share, this clone is medium-sized (0.01 to 0.1%). The CDR3 end falls 3 residues outside the read, so it is completed with the germline J gene. This chain joins TRBV20-1 and TRBJ2-3; TRBD2 aligns across 8 bases. Germline assignment: CDR1 DFQATT and CDR2 SNEGSKA (reference sequence). The CDR3 length is 14 residues. V lost 2 bases to trimming and J lost 6 bases; unmatched junction nucleotides: 7. The sequenced CDR3 bases are TGCAGTGCTAGAAGCGGGGGCGATTTTGATACG. Its protein product is CSARSGGDFDT. The entire CDR3 reads CSARSGGDFDTQYF.

This clone was counted at least ten times. Coverage ceases 3 residues before the CDR3 finishes, and the germline J gene fills in the end. The chain carries TRBV16 and TRBJ1-2, with TRBD1 matching over 7 bases. After removal of 0 bases from V and 4 bases from J, the junction contained 8 bases not matched to a gene. Germline V lookup: CDR1 KGHSY, CDR2 FQNENV. This CDR3 has 16 residues. The CDR3 sequence is CASSQSGTVYGYGYTF. The covered CDR3 bases are TGTGCCAGCAGCCAATCGGGGACAGTGTATGGCTATGGC.

This clone was detected ten times or more. The CDR3 extends 3 residues past the end of the read, so its final part is completed from the germline J gene. V usage is TRBV3-1 (or the pseudogene TRBV3-2) and J usage is TRBJ2-1; no firm D call. CDR3 length equals 11 residues. The V and J ends lost 2 bases and 8 bases respectively, with 4 bases between them. Looked up from germline, CDR1 is LGHDT and CDR2 is YNNKEL (reference sequence). CDR3 region: CASSQIDEQFF. The sequenced CDR3 bases are TGTGCCAGCAGCCAAATCGATGAG.

This clone qualifies as medium-sized. The CDR3 end falls 3 residues outside the read, so it is completed with the germline J gene. This chain joins TRBV28 and TRBJ2-2, with 8 bases that match TRBD2. The germline gives CDR1 MDHEN, CDR2 SYDVKM. The CDR3 sequence is 17 residues long. The trim removed 5 bases at V and 6 bases at J, leaving 14 bases unmatched. CDR3 region: CASSRRPGLGSSGELFF. The covered CDR3 bases are TGTGCCAGCAGTAGAAGGCCGGGACTAGGTAGTTCCGGGGAG.

This clone was seen ten or more times. The read halts 3 residues ahead of the CDR3 end, with the missing end drawn from the germline J gene. The chain is built from TRBV30 and TRBJ2-5, with D maybe TRBD2 (7 bases). The germline V and J ends were trimmed by 7 bases and 6 bases, with 15 bases remaining between them. The germline gives CDR1 GTSNPN, CDR2 SVGIG (reference sequence). The CDR3 is 12 amino acids. The DNA read from the CDR3 is TGTGCCTACAGGGAGGGGAGAAAGACC. As protein: CAYREGRKT. The CDR3, in full, reads CAYREGRKTQYF.

This clone appeared many times. The read stops 3 residues short of the end of the CDR3; the missing end is completed from the germline J gene. This chain links TRBV7-2 with TRBJ2-1, with D perhaps matching TRBD1 (5 bases). The CDR3 consists of 13 residues. Germline V gene sequence: CDR1 SGHTA, CDR2 FQGNSA. V was cut by 2 bases and J by 4 bases, with 6 bases left in between. The CDR3 protein is CASSLQGYNEQFF. The DNA read from the CDR3 is TGTGCCAGCAGCTTACAGGGATACAATGAG. The full variable domain, with the rest looked up from reference TRBV7-2 and TRBJ2-1, is GAGVSQSPSNKVTEKGKDVELRCDPISGHTALYWYRQSLGQGLEFLIYFQGNSAPDKSGLPSDRFSAERTGGSVSTLTIQRTQQEDSAVYLCASSLQGYNEQFFGPGTRLTVL.

This clone was counted ten times or more. The CDR3 end falls 3 residues outside the read, so it is completed with the germline J gene. The same CDR3 arises from other DNA sequences in this sample as well. The J gene is TRBJ1-6, the V gene TRBV18; D remains unclear. This CDR3 contains 15 residues. V lost 1 base, J lost 12 bases, and 16 bases lay in between. From germline, CDR1 is KGHSH and CDR2 LQKENI. The CDR3 sequence: CASSPLSGDTEPLHF. The DNA read from the CDR3 is TGTGCCAGCTCACCACTATCGGGTGATACCGAACCC.

This clone was found many times. Read coverage stops 3 residues before the CDR3 terminus; the germline J gene supplies the remainder. The chain uses TRBV7-2 and TRBJ2-2, with TRBD1 matching over 8 bases. V shed 5 bases, J shed 4 bases, and the junction held 6 bases outside the gene matches. Per germline, CDR1 SGHTA and CDR2 FQGNSA. CDR3 length: 15 residues. The sequenced CDR3 bases are TGTGCCAGCAGCGCCCGGACAGGGAGCACCGGGGAG. This sequence encodes CASSARTGSTGE. The entire CDR3 protein is CASSARTGSTGELFF.

This clone occurred many times. The read ends 3 residues before the CDR3 terminus; that terminus is restored from the germline J gene. This chain joins TRBV30 and TRBJ2-1; no reliable D call. Trimming took off 2 bases at V and 5 bases at J, with 7 bases between the two ends. Germline V gene sequence: CDR1 GTSNPN, CDR2 SVGIG (reference sequence). The CDR3 covers 12 residues. CDR3 region: CAWSSQHNEQFF. The DNA read from the CDR3 is TGTGCCTGGAGTTCACAGCACAATGAG.

This clone was recorded many times. The covered CDR3 bases are TGTGCCAGCAGCCAAGATCTTGGGACAGGGAAAGACGAG. It codes for CASSQDLGTGKDE. The full CDR3 is CASSQDLGTGKDEQYF. The chain combines TRBV14 with TRBJ2-7, with 9 bases fitting TRBD1. The read gets to within 3 residues of the CDR3 end, and the germline J gene fills in the rest. The germline CDR1 and CDR2 sequences are SGHDN and FVKESK. CDR3 length: 16 residues. The junction had 8 bases not matched to a gene; V was cut back by 0 bases and J by 5 bases.

This clone has at least ten counts. The CDR3: CASIFGQGAYSEAFF. The covered CDR3 bases are TGTGCCAGCATCTTTGGGCAGGGGGCTTACTCTGAA. This rearrangement joins TRBV2 to TRBJ1-1; 8 bases line up with TRBD1. The CDR3 end lies 3 residues beyond the end of the read and is filled in from the germline J gene. CDR1 is SNHLY, CDR2 FYNNEI, per germline. CDR3 length: 15 residues. Trimming cost V 7 bases and J 6 bases; bases outside gene matches: 13.

Many counts were recorded for this clone. The DNA ends 3 residues before the CDR3 does, and the rest of the CDR3 is filled in from the germline J gene. The chain links TRBV7-9 to TRBJ1-2; D is undetermined. The CDR3 totals 14 residues. Per germline, CDR1 SEHNR and CDR2 FQNEAQ (reference sequence). V gave up 1 base and J gave up 4 bases, with 10 bases separating them. Here the CDR3 reads CASSLDLLSYGYTF. The DNA read from the CDR3 is TGTGCCAGCAGCTTAGATCTCCTTTCCTATGGC.

This clone was seen ten or more times. The CDR3 end lies 3 residues beyond the end of the read and is filled in from the germline J gene. The J gene is TRBJ2-2, the V gene TRBV2; no clear D. This CDR3 has 13 amino acids. Deletions cut 4 bases from V and 8 bases from J, with 11 bases between. From germline, CDR1 is SNHLY and CDR2 FYNNEI. The sequenced CDR3 bases are TGTGCCAGCAGTGGGGCCAGGCCAGGGGAG. Encoded protein: CASSGARPGE. The CDR3 in its entirety is CASSGARPGELFF. Variable domain in full (rest from reference TRBV2 and TRBJ2-2): EPEVTQTPSHQVTQMGQEVILRCVPISNHLYFYWYRQILGQKVEFLVSFYNNEISEKSEIFDDQFSVERPDGSNFTLKIRSTKLEDSAMYFCASSGARPGELFFGEGSRLTVL.

There are many counts of this clone. Possible read error: a much larger clone is one base away. The observed sequence ends 3 residues before the CDR3 terminus, with the missing tail filled in from the germline J gene. V gene TRBV5-4 combines with J gene TRBJ2-3; 8 nucleotides line up with TRBD2. V gave up 3 bases and J gave up 4 bases; unmatched junction bases: 10. The CDR3 covers 16 residues. Germline CDR1 is SGHNT and CDR2 is YYREEE (reference sequence). CDR3 DNA (partial): TGTGCCAGCAGCTGGGGCAGCGGGGGTCGCGCAGATACG. Encoded protein: CASSWGSGGRADT. The CDR3 reads in full as CASSWGSGGRADTQYF.

In its sample, this clone was seen many times. From the germline J gene comes the end of the CDR3, since the read stops 3 residues before it. J is TRBJ1-4 and V is TRBV30, with D hard to call. Trimming removed 1 base at V and 4 bases at J, with 7 bases between. The CDR3 consists of 13 residues. Germline CDR1 and CDR2: GTSNPN and SVGIG (reference sequence). The CDR3 bases that were read are TGTGCCTGGAGTGCCGGGTTTAATGAAAAA. Encoded protein: CAWSAGFNEK. The full CDR3 is CAWSAGFNEKLFF.

This clone was observed many times. The DNA ends 3 residues before the CDR3 does, and the rest of the CDR3 is filled in from the germline J gene. The chain links TRBV7-2 to TRBJ1-4; D gene unclear. Germline CDR1 is SGHTA and CDR2 is FQGNSA. This CDR3 is 13 amino acids long. V was trimmed by 4 bases and J by 8 bases, leaving 11 bases between them. The CDR3 sequence: CASSSRQEEKLFF. The CDR3 bases that were read are TGTGCCAGCAGCTCTCGACAAGAGGAAAAA.

This clone was detected many times. The CDR3 sequence: CASSQGRLIAYEQYF. CDR3 bases read: TGTGCCAGCAGCCAAGGAAGACTTATAGCCTACGAG. The J gene is TRBJ2-7, the V gene TRBV14; D is unresolved. The CDR3 end is not reached by the read, which stops 3 residues before it; the germline J gene fills it in. Germline V gives CDR1 SGHDN, CDR2 FVKESK. This CDR3 spans 15 amino acids. Trimming stripped 1 base from V and 2 bases from J, with 12 bases between.

In the case of this clone: The read comes to an end 3 residues before the CDR3 does, leaving the germline J gene to fill in the end. The chain is built from TRBV19 and TRBJ1-6; D unclear. Per germline, CDR1 LNHDA and CDR2 SQIVND (reference sequence). The CDR3 loop spans 12 amino acids. V lost 6 bases, J lost 7 bases, and 7 bases lay in between. CDR3 sequence: CASRRLNSPLHF. CDR3 DNA (partial): TGTGCCAGTAGGCGCCTCAATTCACCC.

This clone is labeled as medium-sized (0.01 to 0.1%). The observed sequence ends 3 residues before the CDR3 terminus, with the missing tail filled in from the germline J gene. The chain recombines TRBV6-2 or TRBV6-3 with TRBJ1-5, with D possibly being TRBD1 (5 bases). CDR1 is MNHEY, CDR2 SVGEGT, per germline. Trimming pared 2 bases from V and 2 bases from J, leaving 10 bases between. The CDR3 is 15 amino acids. The CDR3 sequence is CASSYGGLGNQPQHF. Incomplete CDR3 DNA: TGTGCCAGCAGTTACGGGGGGTTGGGCAATCAGCCC.